The clone carrying this T cell receptor beta chain was found once. Its target is unknown. The same CDR3 is also encoded by other DNA sequences in this sample. All donors were Caucasian adults living in Nashville, Tennessee. This entry comes from a study of shared clonotypes between healthy human individuals. Here immunoSEQ multiplex PCR was the method, and the copy in TCRdb shows in-frame clones only, minus some. The top ten hold approximately 1.5% of the sample, which has 850,000 to 1,200,000 clones, around 75% seen once. Study-level findings and limits: Non-shared clonotypes had lower generation probabilities than those shared by all four donors.

The V segment lost 0 bases and the J segment 1 base; nucleotides outside the gene matches: 3. Per germline, CDR1 SGDLS and CDR2 YYNGEE. The CDR3 extends over 16 amino acids. The V gene is TRBV9, the J gene TRBJ2-5, with TRBD2 matching 10 bases. The specimen was memory CD4+ T cells sorted from blood. The subset denotes: CD45RA-negative fraction. The receptor's source is a man aged 18-30 years in good health. The CDR3 loop is CASSVGLAGVQETQYF. Here the CDR3 DNA reads TGTGCCAGCAGCGTAGGGCTAGCGGGGGTCCAAGAGACCCAGTACTTC.